This TCR beta chain was identified during a study of cytomegalovirus exposure and HLA in healthy donors. The V end was cut by 0 bases, the J end by 4 bases, with 12 bases between. The CDR3 spans 15 residues. Germline assignment: CDR1 SGHAT and CDR2 FQNNGV. PCR primers comprised 60 Vbeta and 13 Jbeta primers. This table comes from immunoSEQ multiplex PCR, and its TCRdb copy is limited to in-frame clones, with some not included. The sample includes about 110,000 clones, over 65% of them seen just once. Sequencing was carried out using PBMCs. V gene TRBV11-2 combines with J gene TRBJ2-5; unclear D gene. The sequence was obtained from a man aged 30 to 39 in good health and CMV-seropositive. CDR3 sequence reads: CASSLDYSARETQYF. CDR3 sequence (DNA): TGTGCCAGCAGCTTAGATTACTCAGCGAGAGAGACCCAGTACTTC. Complete variable domain (other parts from reference TRBV11-2 and TRBJ2-5): EAGVAQSPRYKIIEKRQSVAFWCNPISGHATLYWYQQILGQGPKLLIQFQNNGVVDDSQLPKDRFSAERLKGVDSTLKIQPAKLEDSAVYLCASSLDYSARETQYFGPGTRLLVL.